The next 30 T cell receptor beta chains were all read from a single sample in a study of T cell repertoires in cytomegalovirus infection. Their antigens are not known. TCRdb reprocessed the reads via MiXCR and lists one record per CDR3 protein. Of about 830,000 distinct CDR3 sequences detected, 32% appear once; the ten largest clones hold 9.5% to 15%. The specimen comprised cultured CD8+ T cells from PBMCs, sampled from culture after CMV antigen stimulation. The receptor source for this set is a human donor in good health (CMV status not recorded). Some clones in this sample may be carry-over from other donors' samples.

This clonotype has just a few counts. DNA of the CDR3: TGTGCCATTTTTGGGGGGGGCGGAGATCAGCCCCAGCATTTT. Residues: CAIFGGGGDQPQHF. The chain combines TRBV6-6 with TRBJ1-5; D might be TRBD1 (6 bases). The germline V gene encodes CDR1 MNHNY and CDR2 SVGAGI (reference sequence). This CDR3 region has 14 residues. The V gene lost 10 bases and the J gene lost 5 bases, with 18 bases spanning the gap.

This clonotype was recorded once. The chain is built from TRBV10-3 and TRBJ1-1; TRBD1 is a possible D gene (5 bases). The CDR3 sequence is 13 residues long. Trimming removed 7 bases at V and 2 bases at J, with 11 bases between. From germline, CDR1 is ENHRY and CDR2 SYGVKD. CDR3 sequence (DNA): TGTGCCATCACTCAGGGATCAAACACTGAAGCTTTCTTT. Its protein is CAITQGSNTEAFF.

The V and J genes are TRBV15 and TRBJ1-5; D perhaps matches TRBD1 (5 bases). Germline V gene lookup returns CDR1 LNHNV and CDR2 YYDKDF (reference sequence). The CDR3 extends over 16 amino acids. V lost 1 base, J lost 9 bases, and 19 bases lay in between. The CDR3 reads CATSRAPPGDLAPQHF. Written as DNA, the CDR3 is TGTGCCACCAGCAGAGCCCCCCCGGGGGACCTAGCGCCCCAGCATTTT.

The V gene is TRBV6-1, the J gene TRBJ1-2; D is unclear. V gave up 1 base and J gave up 2 bases, with 11 bases separating them. The V gene's germline CDR1 is MNHNS and CDR2 SASEGT. This CDR3 has 15 residues. CDR3 sequence reads: CASSEGPGRNYGYTF. As DNA, the CDR3 is TGTGCCAGCAGTGAAGGCCCGGGTCGCAACTATGGCTACACCTTC.

A few counts support this clonotype. The chain joins TRBV13 to TRBJ2-7; perhaps TRBD1 as D (5 bases). CDR3 length equals 14 residues. In germline, CDR1 is PRHDT, CDR2 FYEKMQ (reference sequence). The V end was cut by 5 bases, the J end by 4 bases, with 15 bases between. The CDR3 DNA sequence: TGTGCCAGCAGCGACCAAGGGGCTTGGTACGAGCAGTACTTC. The encoded protein is CASSDQGAWYEQYF. Full variable domain (rest looked up from reference TRBV13 and TRBJ2-7): AAGVIQSPRHLIKEKRETATLKCYPIPRHDTVYWYQQGPGQDPQFLISFYEKMQSDKGSIPDRFSAQQFSDYHSELNMSSLELGDSALYFCASSDQGAWYEQYFGPGTRLTVT.

With respect to this clonotype: One end of the junction is discordant with germline, which a read error may explain. This sequence joins TRBV27 and TRBJ1-1, with D unclear. This CDR3 has 14 residues. Germline assignment: CDR1 MNHEY and CDR2 SMNVEV (reference sequence). The CDR3 DNA reads as TGCGCATCGCGACCGGGGATGGGTTTGGCTGAAGCTTTCTTT. Translating gives CASRPGMGLAEAFF.

In this sample, this clonotype turned up a few times. This chain connects TRBV6-5 to TRBJ2-7; D may match TRBD1 or TRBD2 (5 bases each). The CDR3 is 15 amino acids. The V gene lost 5 bases and the J gene lost 0 bases, with 14 bases spanning the gap. In germline, CDR1 is MNHEY, CDR2 SVGAGI. This chain's CDR3 is CASSDGDVSSYEQYF. The DNA of the CDR3 is TGTGCCAGCAGTGACGGGGACGTGAGCTCCTACGAGCAGTACTTC.

The J gene is TRBJ2-1, the V gene TRBV4-1; tentative D call: TRBD1 (5 bases). With 4 bases removed from V and 6 bases from J, the gap between germline ends came to 10 bases. This CDR3 has 13 residues. Per the germline V gene, CDR1 is MGHRA and CDR2 is YSYEKL. The CDR3 loop is CASSLERGNEQFF. CDR3 coding DNA: TGCGCCAGCAGCCTAGAAAGGGGCAATGAGCAGTTCTTC.

This clonotype was found a few times. V and J are TRBV7-4 and TRBJ2-5; 10 bases are a match to TRBD1. The V gene end was trimmed by 3 bases and the J gene end by 0 bases; junction bases not matched to a gene: 1. The V gene's germline CDR1 is SGHVT and CDR2 SQSDAQ. CDR3 length equals 15 residues. CDR3 nucleotide sequence: TGTGCCAGCAGCTTGGGACAGGGGTACCAAGAGACCCAGTACTTC. Translation gives CASSLGQGYQETQYF. The variable domain in full, with the rest retrieved from reference TRBV7-4 and TRBJ2-5, is GAGVSQSPRYKVAKRGRDVALRCDSISGHVTLYWYRQTLGQGSEVLTYSQSDAQRDKSGRPSGRFSAERPERSVSTLKIQRTEQGDSAVYLCASSLGQGYQETQYFGPGTRLLVL.

This clonotype was picked up a small number of times. This chain links TRBV10-2 with TRBJ1-2, with D uncertain. The V gene's germline CDR1 is WSHSY and CDR2 SAAADI. This CDR3 contains 13 residues. Trimming left V 1 base short and J 2 bases short, with 5 bases between. Written as DNA, the CDR3 is TGCGCCAGCAGTGAGTACGGGAACTATGGCTACACCTTC. It codes for CASSEYGNYGYTF.

The V and J genes are TRBV10-2 and TRBJ1-2; D may be TRBD1 (6 bases). V lost 0 bases and J 7 bases, leaving 21 bases between the germline ends. The CDR3 covers 17 residues. CDR1 and CDR2 from the germline V gene are WSHSY and SAAADI. CDR3 DNA: TGCGCCAGCAGTGAGTCGGGAGCTGAAAGGGGGATAAGTGGCTACACCTTC. It yields the protein CASSESGAERGISGYTF.

The chain employs TRBV27 and TRBJ2-1; TRBD2 aligns across 14 bases. The ends lost 4 bases at V and 9 bases at J; junction bases unmatched: 8. Germline V gives CDR1 MNHEY, CDR2 SMNVEV (reference sequence). This CDR3 has 16 amino acids. CDR3 nucleotide sequence: TGTGCCAGCAGTTCAGCTCCGGGACTAGCGGGGGCTGAGCAGTTCTTC. Its protein product is CASSSAPGLAGAEQFF.

J is TRBJ1-1 and V is TRBV19; D is undetermined. In germline, CDR1 is LNHDA, CDR2 SQIVND (reference sequence). The V gene lost 1 base and the J gene lost 8 bases, with 8 bases spanning the gap. This CDR3 has 12 amino acids. CDR3 loop: CASSIVVGEAFF. The CDR3 region has the DNA TGTGCCAGTAGTATAGTCGTAGGCGAAGCTTTCTTT.

This clonotype has just a few counts. V gene TRBV7-9 combines with J gene TRBJ2-1, with TRBD1 matching 8 bases. CDR3 length equals 16 residues. CDR1 is SEHNR and CDR2 is FQNEAQ in the germline V gene (reference sequence). The trim removed 1 base at V and 7 bases at J, leaving 9 bases unmatched. CDR3 bases: TGTGCCAGCAGCTTAGTAGGGACAGGCCCGAGGAATGAGCAGTTCTTC. This encodes CASSLVGTGPRNEQFF.

The chain has TRBV5-4 and TRBJ1-1; no reliable D call. The germline V gene encodes CDR1 SGHNT and CDR2 YYREEE (reference sequence). The CDR3 extends over 16 amino acids. Trimming shortened V by 0 bases and J by 1 base, and 13 bases separated the two germline ends. The CDR3 spells CASSLVSRSPNTEAFF. In DNA form, the CDR3 reads TGTGCCAGCAGCTTGGTGTCTCGCAGCCCGAACACTGAAGCTTTCTTT.

This clonotype has only a few counts. V and J are TRBV7-6 and TRBJ2-2; 7 bases are shared with TRBD1. From germline, CDR1 is SGHVS and CDR2 FNYEAQ. The CDR3 extends over 15 amino acids. The J segment lost 4 bases and the V segment lost 2 bases, leaving 4 bases of the junction unmatched. The CDR3 region is CASSLRDSITGELFF. CDR3 nucleotides: TGTGCCAGCAGCTTAAGGGACAGCATCACCGGGGAGCTGTTTTTT.

This clonotype has a handful of counts. The chain uses TRBV29-1 and TRBJ2-1, with 8 bases identical to TRBD2. Germline-derived CDR1 and CDR2 are SQVTM and ANQGSEA. V was clipped by 3 bases and J by 6 bases; unmatched bases: 7. CDR3 size: 14 residues. The CDR3 DNA follows: TGCAGCGTTGATCGCGGGGGGCAATTCAATGAGCAGTTCTTC. Protein: CSVDRGGQFNEQFF.

A few counts support this clonotype. V is TRBV27 and J is TRBJ2-1, with 8 bases lining up with TRBD2. Trimming removed 2 bases from V and 7 bases from J; junction bases left unmatched: 7. CDR1 and CDR2 from the germline V gene are MNHEY and SMNVEV (reference sequence). The CDR3 covers 15 residues. The DNA of the CDR3 is TGTGCCAGCAGTTTAGATTCCGGGGGGGCTAATGAGCAGTTCTTC. It translates to CASSLDSGGANEQFF.

This clonotype was observed a handful of times. The chain recombines TRBV6-6 with TRBJ2-2; D gene unclear. The CDR3 runs 12 residues. Trimming left V 8 bases short and J 1 base short, with 5 bases between. Per the germline V gene, CDR1 is MNHNY and CDR2 is SVGAGI (reference sequence). CDR3 loop: CASERNTGELFF. DNA for the CDR3: TGTGCCAGCGAGAGGAACACCGGGGAGCTGTTTTTT.

The J gene is TRBJ2-7, the V gene TRBV29-1, with D possibly being TRBD1 (6 bases). Trimming pared 0 bases from V and 2 bases from J, leaving 14 bases between. Germline CDR1 and CDR2: SQVTM and ANQGSEA. This CDR3 has 15 amino acids. The CDR3 spells CSVEDPGTGTYEQYF. The CDR3 nucleotides are TGCAGCGTTGAAGATCCTGGAACAGGGACCTACGAGCAGTACTTC.

The chain uses TRBV10-3 and TRBJ2-7, with TRBD1 matching 9 bases. The germline V gene encodes CDR1 ENHRY and CDR2 SYGVKD. The ends lost 2 bases at V and 5 bases at J; junction bases unmatched: 4. The CDR3 extends over 14 amino acids. The CDR3 reads CAISEGQGSHEQYF. CDR3 in DNA: TGTGCCATCAGTGAGGGACAGGGGTCCCACGAGCAGTACTTC.

The chain joins TRBV5-6 to TRBJ1-2, with D possibly being TRBD1 (6 bases). V dropped 0 bases and J dropped 6 bases, with 12 bases sitting between them. The CDR3 runs to 14 residues. CDR1 and CDR2 from the germline V gene are SGHDT and YYEEEE. CDR3: CASSLEQGRNGYTF. The CDR3 DNA is TGTGCCAGCAGCTTGGAACAGGGTAGGAATGGCTACACCTTC.

The chain has TRBV4-1 and TRBJ2-1, with 7 bases identical to TRBD2. This CDR3 comprises 16 residues. The trim removed 4 bases at V and 9 bases at J, leaving 15 bases unmatched. Germline V gene lookup returns CDR1 MGHRA and CDR2 YSYEKL. The CDR3 is CASSPVLAGDGGEQFF. Here the CDR3 DNA reads TGCGCCAGCAGCCCAGTATTGGCGGGGGACGGTGGTGAGCAGTTCTTC.

Concerning this clonotype itself: This may be a read error, as it is one base from a much larger clone. The V call is TRBV7-6, the J call TRBJ2-3; 11 nucleotides match TRBD1. The length of the CDR3 is 22 residues. The germline gives CDR1 SGHVS, CDR2 FNYEAQ. The CDR3 spells CPSSDSPNGQGAQGSSTDTQYF. The CDR3 DNA sequence: TGTCCCAGCAGCGACTCACCCAATGGACAGGGGGCGCAGGGATCTAGCACAGATACGCAGTATTTT.

V and J are TRBV2 and TRBJ1-5; TRBD1 matches 7 bases. From germline, CDR1 is SNHLY and CDR2 FYNNEI. CDR3 length equals 17 residues. V trimming: 6 bases; J trimming: 0 bases; junction bases outside the gene matches: 11. The CDR3 is CASSDLTGLHSNQPQHF. The CDR3 coding sequence is TGTGCCAGCAGCGACCTGACAGGGCTACATAGCAATCAGCCCCAGCATTTT.

Ten or more counts support this clonotype. The chain couples TRBV7-8 to TRBJ1-1, with TRBD1 matching 7 bases. CDR1 is SGHVS and CDR2 is FQNEAQ in the germline V gene. The CDR3 extends over 14 amino acids. V was clipped by 4 bases and J by 1 base; unmatched bases: 3. The CDR3 nucleotides are TGTGCCAGCAGCTCGGGACAGCCGAACACTGAAGCTTTCTTT. This codes for CASSSGQPNTEAFF.

This chain uses TRBV9 with TRBJ2-1, with D possibly TRBD2 on 7 matching bases. The CDR3 runs 13 residues. Germline loops: CDR1 SGDLS, CDR2 YYNGEE. V lost 0 bases, J lost 9 bases, and 10 bases lay in between. CDR3 DNA sequence: TGTGCCAGCAGCGTAGGGGGGGGGCCTGAGCAGTTCTTC. This gives the protein CASSVGGGPEQFF.

The chain uses TRBV5-6 and TRBJ2-7, with D possibly matching TRBD1 (6 bases). This CDR3 has 16 amino acids. Deletions cut 4 bases from V and 0 bases from J, with 17 bases between. The germline gives CDR1 SGHDT, CDR2 YYEEEE. The CDR3 loop is CASSITGYRSSYEQYF. DNA for the CDR3: TGTGCCAGCAGCATCACAGGGTACAGGAGCTCCTACGAGCAGTACTTC.

This clonotype has more than one count but fewer than ten. This chain connects TRBV7-3 to TRBJ1-2; no reliable D call. The CDR3 is 15 residues long. Per germline, CDR1 SGHTA and CDR2 FQGTGA. V gave up 5 bases and J gave up 8 bases, with 21 bases separating them. CDR3 coding DNA: TGTGCCAGCAGCCCTTCTCCTAGTGGGGATTACGGCTACACCTTC. This sequence encodes CASSPSPSGDYGYTF.

In its sample, this clonotype was seen many times. The DNA for the CDR3 is TGTGCCAGCAGCTTAGCAGGGATGGGCACAGATACGCAGTATTTT. Protein sequence: CASSLAGMGTDTQYF. The rearrangement links TRBV7-9 to TRBJ2-3; D gene ambiguous. The CDR3 sequence is 15 residues long. Germline V lookup: CDR1 SEHNR, CDR2 FQNEAQ (reference sequence). Trimming stripped 0 bases from V and 1 base from J, with 8 bases between.